A single count supports the clone carrying this TCR beta chain. Cohorts were based on clinical histories the participants reported. Trimming stripped 0 bases from V and 3 bases from J, with 13 bases between. The CDR3 has 16 residues. In germline, CDR1 is MGHRA, CDR2 YSYEKL. The data derive from a study of blood T cell repertoires in COVID-19. Sequenced by immunoSEQ multiplex PCR; TCRdb stores in-frame clones only, minus some. The sample contains under 150,000 clones, about four fifths of which appear only once. This clonotype was sampled from a man aged 35 to 55 with acute COVID-19. The sequencing sample was made of PBMCs or T cells enriched from blood (not recorded which). V and J are TRBV4-1 and TRBJ2-3; maybe TRBD2 (7 bases). The CDR3 DNA reads as TGCGCCAGCAGCCAAGAGTCGGGGGGCGTGACAGATACGCAGTATTTT. This codes for CASSQESGGVTDTQYF.